One and the same sample provided the 24 T cell receptor beta chains below, sequenced in a study of T cell repertoires in cytomegalovirus infection. Using its own MiXCR run on the reads, TCRdb lists one record per CDR3 protein. The table has roughly 230,000 distinct CDR3 sequences, approximately 7% seen once. Sequenced: PBMCs. Receptors were obtained from a human donor in good health (CMV status not recorded). Some clones in this sample may be carry-over from other donors' samples.

This clonotype was seen repeatedly, ten times or more. The chain is built from TRBV7-2 and TRBJ1-5, with a tentative D call TRBD1 (5 bases). CDR3 length equals 13 residues. The ends were cut back, 1 base at V and 10 bases at J, with 11 bases in the middle. Germline CDR1 SGHTA, CDR2 FQGNSA. The CDR3 loop is CASSLEYGDPQHF. The CDR3 DNA sequence: TGTGCCAGCAGCTTAGAGTACGGGGACCCCCAGCATTTT.

This clonotype was counted at least ten times. The chain combines TRBV20-1 with TRBJ1-2, with D unresolved. V was shortened by 1 base and J by 2 bases, with 11 bases between the two germline ends. The germline V gene has CDR1 DFQATT and CDR2 SNEGSKA (reference sequence). The CDR3 loop spans 14 amino acids. The CDR3 region has the DNA TGCAGTGCTAGAGTCCCAGACATCAACTATGGCTACACCTTC. It specifies CSARVPDINYGYTF.

This clonotype was recorded many times. This chain connects TRBV23-1 to TRBJ2-5, with TRBD1 as a possible D gene (6 bases). TRBV23-1 is known as an ORF, though its function is uncertain. V was trimmed by 3 bases and J by 2 bases, leaving 7 bases between them. The CDR3 extends over 13 amino acids. The CDR3 sequence: CASSQRGQETQYF. The CDR3 nucleotides read TGCGCCAGCAGTCAGAGGGGGCAAGAGACCCAGTACTTC.

This chain joins TRBV7-6 and TRBJ2-7; D is unresolved. Germline CDR1 reads SGHVS; CDR2 reads FNYEAQ. Trimming shortened V by 2 bases and J by 7 bases, and 6 bases separated the two germline ends. The CDR3 extends over 11 amino acids. In nucleotides, the CDR3 is TGTGCCAGCAGCTTAAACTTTGAGCAGTACTTC. This encodes CASSLNFEQYF.

This clonotype was counted many times. This chain links TRBV28 with TRBJ2-7; D unclear. The CDR3 sequence is 15 residues long. V lost 7 bases and J 0 bases, leaving 16 bases between the germline ends. Per germline, CDR1 MDHEN and CDR2 SYDVKM. The CDR3 bases are TGTGCCAGCAACTCGATGCCAGCGTACTCCTACGAGCAGTACTTC. It specifies CASNSMPAYSYEQYF.

Notes on this clonotype: This may be a read error: a much more frequent sequence differs by one nucleotide. The J gene is TRBJ1-2, the V gene TRBV5-1; no reliable D call. The germline CDR1 and CDR2 sequences are SGHRS and YFSETQ. Trimming cost V 1 base and J 4 bases, with 14 bases left between them. This CDR3 has 15 residues. The CDR3 DNA follows: TGCGCCAGCAGCTTGAACTCGGCTACCTTCTATGGCTACACCTTC. Translation gives CASSLNSATFYGYTF. The whole variable domain, filled in from reference TRBV5-1 and TRBJ1-2, reads KAGVTQTPRYLIKTRGQQVTLSCSPISGHRSVSWYQQTPGQGLQFLFEYFSETQRNKGNFPGRFSGRQFSNSRSEMNVSTLELGDSALYLCASSLNSATFYGYTFGSGTRLTVV.

In this sample, this clonotype turned up many times. CDR3 DNA sequence: TGTGCCAGCAGCTTCGGGGGCCAAGAGACCCAGTACTTC. Protein sequence: CASSFGGQETQYF. The chain employs TRBV7-2 and TRBJ2-5; weak D call: TRBD2 (6 bases). The CDR3 extends over 13 amino acids. The V end was cut by 3 bases, the J end by 1 base, with 6 bases between. Germline values: CDR1 SGHTA, CDR2 FQGNSA.

This clonotype was seen many times. The rearrangement joins TRBV7-2 to TRBJ1-1, with D perhaps TRBD1 (5 bases). CDR3 length: 13 amino acids. Germline-derived CDR1 and CDR2 are SGHTA and FQGNSA. V was pared by 7 bases and J by 5 bases, with 14 bases between. In DNA form, the CDR3 reads TGTGCCAGCACCCCGTACCCAGGGACTGAAGCTTTCTTT. It specifies CASTPYPGTEAFF.

This clonotype was found many times. J is TRBJ1-1 and V is TRBV29-1, with D possibly TRBD1 on 6 matching bases. The V gene's germline CDR1 is SQVTM and CDR2 ANQGSEA. Trimming shortened V by 6 bases and J by 5 bases, and 16 bases separated the two germline ends. CDR3 length: 13 amino acids. CDR3 DNA: TGCAGCGTAGGAGACAGGAGTGGGACTGAAGCTTTCTTT. Its protein product is CSVGDRSGTEAFF.

Ten or more counts support this clonotype. V gene TRBV7-2 combines with J gene TRBJ2-5, with D perhaps matching TRBD1 or TRBD2 (6 bases each). There are 15 residues in the CDR3. Germline V gives CDR1 SGHTA, CDR2 FQGNSA. The V end was cut by 1 base, the J end by 3 bases, with 12 bases between. CDR3 sequence: CASSLGGAGEETQYF. Here the CDR3 DNA reads TGTGCCAGCAGCTTAGGGGGGGCAGGGGAAGAGACCCAGTACTTC. The complete variable domain, with remaining parts taken from reference TRBV7-2 and TRBJ2-5, reads GAGVSQSPSNKVTEKGKDVELRCDPISGHTALYWYRQSLGQGLEFLIYFQGNSAPDKSGLPSDRFSAERTGGSVSTLTIQRTQQEDSAVYLCASSLGGAGEETQYFGPGTRLLVL.

The CDR3 loop reads CASSSPSKSAFF. CDR3 DNA: TGTGCCAGCAGCTCACCTTCTAAATCGGCTTTCTTT. The chain couples TRBV7-2 to TRBJ1-1; no firm D call. Germline CDR1 and CDR2: SGHTA and FQGNSA. Between the trimmed V and J ends, which lost 4 bases and 11 bases, there was a span of 14 bases. The CDR3 consists of 12 residues.

J is TRBJ1-5 and V is TRBV28; no firm D call. CDR3 length equals 15 residues. Trimming left V 3 bases short and J 0 bases short, with 9 bases between. Germline assignment: CDR1 MDHEN and CDR2 SYDVKM. The CDR3 bases are TGTGCCAGCAGTTTCCGCACGCCTAGCAATCAGCCCCAGCATTTT. Residues: CASSFRTPSNQPQHF.

The chain is built from TRBV29-1 and TRBJ2-3; 11 bases are shared with TRBD2. V gave up 6 bases and J gave up 3 bases; unmatched junction bases: 5. Per germline, CDR1 SQVTM and CDR2 ANQGSEA. This CDR3 is 14 amino acids long. CDR3 sequence (DNA): TGCAGCGTGGTGACTAGCGGGGTTACAGATACGCAGTATTTT. As protein: CSVVTSGVTDTQYF.

The chain joins TRBV29-1 to TRBJ2-1; D is undetermined. V was pared by 3 bases and J by 6 bases, with 18 bases between. The CDR3 runs 15 residues. The V gene's germline CDR1 is SQVTM and CDR2 ANQGSEA. CDR3 coding DNA: TGCAGCGTTGAGAGACCCTTTAGCTTATCCAATGAGCAGTTCTTC. Residues: CSVERPFSLSNEQFF.

This clonotype was counted a few times. CDR3 sequence (DNA): TGCAGCGTTGAGCGCCTAGCGGGGGGCACCGGGGAGCTGTTTTTT. It encodes CSVERLAGGTGELFF. The V call is TRBV29-1, the J call TRBJ2-2, with TRBD2 matching over 11 bases. The J segment lost 4 bases and the V segment lost 3 bases, leaving 4 bases of the junction unmatched. Germline V CDR1 and CDR2: SQVTM, ANQGSEA. The CDR3 consists of 15 residues.

This clonotype was seen repeatedly, ten times or more. The gene calls are TRBV7-2 and TRBJ1-3; the D is unclear. The CDR3 totals 16 residues. CDR1 and CDR2 (germline): SGHTA, FQGNSA. V dropped 5 bases and J dropped 0 bases, with 14 bases sitting between them. The DNA of the CDR3 is TGTGCCAGCAGCGTACAGTGGGGAAGCTCTGGAAACACCATATATTTT. Translating it yields CASSVQWGSSGNTIYF.

This clonotype was picked up many times. The J gene is TRBJ1-2, the V gene TRBV5-6; 7 bases agree with TRBD1. Trimming removed 4 bases from V and 7 bases from J; junction bases left unmatched: 7. The germline gives CDR1 SGHDT, CDR2 YYEEEE. CDR3 length: 13 amino acids. The DNA of the CDR3 is TGTGCCAGCAGCCGCACAGGGGTAGGTGGCTACACCTTC. It translates to CASSRTGVGGYTF.

This clonotype has only a few counts. The V call is TRBV20-1, the J call TRBJ1-5; 9 nucleotides align to TRBD1. The CDR3 contains 15 residues. The germline V gene encodes CDR1 DFQATT and CDR2 SNEGSKA (reference sequence). V shed 3 bases, J shed 0 bases, and the junction held 3 bases outside the gene matches. This CDR3 reads CSARKQGASNQPQHF. For the CDR3, the DNA is TGCAGTGCTAGGAAACAGGGGGCTAGCAATCAGCCCCAGCATTTT.

This clonotype showed up many times. The chain couples TRBV5-6 to TRBJ2-7; 9 nucleotides agree with TRBD1. The ends lost 3 bases at V and 5 bases at J; junction bases unmatched: 6. There are 14 residues in the CDR3. Looked up from germline, CDR1 is SGHDT and CDR2 is YYEEEE. Here the CDR3 reads CASSWGQGNHEQYF. CDR3 nucleotide sequence: TGTGCCAGCAGCTGGGGACAGGGAAATCACGAGCAGTACTTC. Full variable domain (remainder filled in from reference TRBV5-6 and TRBJ2-7): DAGVTQSPTHLIKTRGQQVTLRCSPKSGHDTVSWYQQALGQGPQFIFQYYEEEERQRGNFPDRFSGHQFPNYSSELNVNALLLGDSALYLCASSWGQGNHEQYFGPGTRLTVT.

This clonotype occurred many times. This chain joins TRBV7-2 and TRBJ2-7; 9 nucleotides match TRBD1. Germline V gene lookup returns CDR1 SGHTA and CDR2 FQGNSA. V was clipped by 5 bases and J by 6 bases; unmatched bases: 8. This CDR3 contains 14 residues. For the CDR3, the DNA is TGTGCCAGCAGCAACCAGGGACAGGGCGCCGAGCAGTACTTC. This codes for CASSNQGQGAEQYF.

This clonotype was counted at least ten times. V gene TRBV29-1 combines with J gene TRBJ1-1; D remains ambiguous. Trimming shortened V by 6 bases and J by 1 base, and 9 bases separated the two germline ends. The CDR3 covers 12 residues. CDR1 SQVTM and CDR2 ANQGSEA come from the germline V gene. The CDR3 spells CSVPLRNTEAFF. The CDR3 DNA reads TGCAGCGTCCCTCTCAGGAACACTGAAGCTTTCTTT.

This clonotype was counted many times. V gene TRBV6-2 or TRBV6-3 combines with J gene TRBJ2-7; D gene unclear. Trimming stripped 6 bases from V and 1 base from J, with 7 bases between. CDR3 size: 12 residues. Germline CDR1 and CDR2: MNHEY and SVGEGT. Here the CDR3 reads CASSRASYEQYF. CDR3 DNA: TGTGCCAGCAGCCGCGCGTCCTACGAGCAGTACTTC.

In its sample, this clonotype was seen many times. This chain uses TRBV6-2 or TRBV6-3 with TRBJ1-1; D gene uncertain. This CDR3 region has 11 residues. Trimming left V 6 bases short and J 6 bases short, with 8 bases between. Germline V CDR1 and CDR2: MNHEY, SVGEGT. CDR3 DNA sequence: TGTGCCAGCAGGGTTTGGGCTGAAGCTTTCTTT. It specifies CASRVWAEAFF.

This clonotype occurred many times. The chain combines TRBV28 with TRBJ2-1; weak D call: TRBD1 (6 bases). The germline gives CDR1 MDHEN, CDR2 SYDVKM. The CDR3 extends over 15 amino acids. Trimming took 5 bases from V and 7 from J, leaving 18 bases between them. DNA of the CDR3: TGTGCCAGCAGTGCAAACAGGGCCTCTTGGAATGAGCAGTTCTTC. It translates to CASSANRASWNEQFF.